These 17 T cell receptor beta chains came from one sample sequenced in a study of shared T cell receptors in the human thymus. TCRdb's table, derived via immunoSEQ multiplex PCR, lists solely in-frame clones and lacks some. The sample lists hundreds of thousands of clones; 78% were seen once. These records were also assigned to another study, of human thymus T cells.

Material: thymocytes. The receptors were gathered from a boy younger than two with a congenital heart defect.

The J gene is TRBJ2-6, the V gene TRBV7-9, with TRBD1 matching 10 bases. Unmatched junction bases numbered 10, after V lost 5 bases and J lost 0 bases. This CDR3 is 19 amino acids long. From germline, CDR1 is SEHNR and CDR2 FQNEAQ (reference sequence). CDR3 coding DNA: TGTGCCAGCAGCCCCCGACGACAGGGGGCACACTCTGGGGCCAACGTCCTGACTTTC. Residues: CASSPRRQGAHSGANVLTF.

V usage is TRBV4-1 and J usage is TRBJ2-1; a possible D gene is TRBD1 (6 bases). CDR1 is MGHRA and CDR2 is YSYEKL in the germline V gene. The CDR3 has 17 amino acids. Trimming took 2 bases from V and 3 from J, leaving 17 bases between them. CDR3 DNA: TGCGCCAGCAGCCAAACCCCTCGCGAGGGGGTCTACAATGAGCAGTTCTTC. Amino acid sequence: CASSQTPREGVYNEQFF.

This clone was seen a few times. For the CDR3, the DNA is TGTGCCAGCACCGGAAGTGGAGGGACTAGCGGGATGGAGTATGAGCAGTTCTTC. Amino acids: CASTGSGGTSGMEYEQFF. The chain combines TRBV7-9 with TRBJ2-1; 13 positions match TRBD2. Germline V gives CDR1 SEHNR, CDR2 FQNEAQ (reference sequence). This CDR3 has 18 residues. V gave up 7 bases and J gave up 8 bases; unmatched junction bases: 17.

The genes are TRBV6-4 and TRBJ2-5; tentative D call: TRBD2 (6 bases). Germline values: CDR1 MRHNA, CDR2 SNTAGT. Trimming cost V 2 bases and J 0 bases, with 16 bases left between them. CDR3 length equals 17 residues. This CDR3 is CASSDPQHRGYQETQYF. The CDR3 DNA sequence: TGTGCCAGCAGTGACCCCCAACATCGGGGGTACCAAGAGACCCAGTACTTC.

This clone was counted a few times. The chain links TRBV21-1 to TRBJ1-4; no DNA check was done on the table's D call, TRBD1. TRBV21-1 is deemed a pseudogene. The CDR3 is 14 amino acids. The CDR3 protein is CASSNGTSTGKLFF. The CDR3 DNA follows: TGTGCCAGCAGCAACGGGACATCAACCGGAAAACTGTTTTTT.

This chain links TRBV5-1 with TRBJ1-2; no definite D call. The ends were cut back, 1 base at V and 4 bases at J, with 20 bases in the middle. The CDR3 totals 17 residues. Per the germline V gene, CDR1 is SGHRS and CDR2 is YFSETQ. The CDR3 DNA reads TGCGCCAGCAGCTTGCCGGGAGGAGCCCCGGAGGGCTATGGCTACACCTTC. This codes for CASSLPGGAPEGYGYTF.

V is TRBV6-5 and J is TRBJ2-2; TRBD2 agrees at 10 bases. V was clipped by 4 bases and J by 4 bases; unmatched bases: 3. Per the germline V gene, CDR1 is MNHEY and CDR2 is SVGAGI. The CDR3 consists of 15 residues. CDR3 in DNA: TGTGCCAGCAGTTGGACTAGCGGAACCACCGGGGAGCTGTTTTTT. This gives the protein CASSWTSGTTGELFF.

The CDR3 coding sequence is TGTGCCATCAGTGGTCTCAATCAGCCCCAGCATTTT. Protein: CAISGLNQPQHF. The chain uses TRBV10-3 and TRBJ1-5; D is ambiguous. Germline CDR1 reads ENHRY; CDR2 reads SYGVKD. Deletions cut 4 bases from V and 3 bases from J, with 4 bases between. This CDR3 comprises 12 residues.

Comment on this clone: Other nucleotide sequences in the sample specify the same CDR3. This chain joins TRBV15 and TRBJ2-1; D remains unclear. With 0 bases removed from V and 6 bases from J, the gap between germline ends came to 6 bases. CDR1 and CDR2 from the germline V gene are LNHNV and YYDKDF (reference sequence). The CDR3 has 13 amino acids. CDR3: CATSRDLSNEQFF. Written as DNA, the CDR3 is TGTGCCACCAGCAGAGATCTTTCCAATGAGCAGTTCTTC.

The chain couples TRBV25-1 to TRBJ2-4; TRBD2 is a possible D gene (6 bases). Germline lookup yields CDR1 MGHDK and CDR2 SYGVNS. The CDR3 has 15 amino acids. V lost 5 bases, J lost 2 bases, and 13 bases lay in between. For the CDR3, the DNA is TGTGCCAGCAGTTCGGGGAGGAACACCAAAAACATTCAGTACTTC. This sequence encodes CASSSGRNTKNIQYF.

This chain links TRBV28 with TRBJ1-2; 10 nucleotides agree with TRBD1. Unmatched junction bases numbered 3, after V lost 5 bases and J lost 6 bases. Per the germline V gene, CDR1 is MDHEN and CDR2 is SYDVKM. The CDR3 loop spans 13 amino acids. CDR3 DNA sequence: TGTGCCAGCAGTCTAGGGACAGGGGATGGCTACACCTTC. Protein: CASSLGTGDGYTF.

This chain links TRBV5-4 with TRBJ1-5; 7 positions agree with TRBD1. The germline V gene encodes CDR1 SGHNT and CDR2 YYREEE (reference sequence). The CDR3 length is 18 residues. V trimming: 2 bases; J trimming: 1 base; junction bases outside the gene matches: 12. CDR3 sequence reads: CASSFRDRDHPSNQPQHF. In nucleotides, the CDR3 is TGTGCCAGCAGCTTCCGAGACAGGGACCACCCCAGCAATCAGCCCCAGCATTTT.

The chain carries TRBV6-6 and TRBJ2-7; D is perhaps TRBD2 (6 bases). The V and J ends lost 3 bases and 4 bases respectively, with 16 bases between them. Looked up from germline, CDR1 is MNHNY and CDR2 is SVGAGI (reference sequence). The CDR3 sequence is 15 residues long. The CDR3 DNA reads TGTGCCAGCAGTTATGCCGGGACTGCCCTATACGAGCAGTACTTC. Residues: CASSYAGTALYEQYF.

The chain has TRBV30 and TRBJ2-7; 8 bases are a match to TRBD1. The CDR3 totals 15 residues. V lost 2 bases, J lost 5 bases, and 11 bases stayed unmatched. Germline V gene sequence: CDR1 GTSNPN, CDR2 SVGIG (reference sequence). CDR3 DNA sequence: TGTGCCTGGAGTCCAAGCGACAGGGGATCTCACGAGCAGTACTTC. Its translation: CAWSPSDRGSHEQYF.

V gene TRBV4-1 combines with J gene TRBJ2-7, with a tentative D call TRBD2 (5 bases). V was cut by 0 bases and J by 5 bases, with 14 bases left in between. Germline CDR1 reads MGHRA; CDR2 reads YSYEKL. The CDR3 is 15 residues long. The CDR3 protein is CASSQDWRLRNEQYF. The CDR3 DNA reads as TGCGCCAGCAGCCAAGATTGGAGGTTGCGCAACGAGCAGTACTTC.

This clone was seen a handful of times. DNA of the CDR3: TGTGCCAGCGCCCTAGGGCAGGGGGTGCGGCAGCCCCAGCATTTT. Protein sequence: CASALGQGVRQPQHF. V usage is TRBV27 and J usage is TRBJ1-5, with TRBD1 identical over 7 bases. The CDR3 is 15 residues long. CDR1 MNHEY and CDR2 SMNVEV come from the germline V gene (reference sequence). The ends lost 8 bases at V and 7 bases at J; junction bases unmatched: 14.

The chain is built from TRBV10-3 and TRBJ2-3, with TRBD2 matching 13 bases. Germline V CDR1 and CDR2: ENHRY, SYGVKD. V shed 4 bases, J shed 1 base, and the junction held 11 bases outside the gene matches. The CDR3 has 19 residues. CDR3 sequence reads: CAISGLGLAGLGGTDTQYF. The CDR3 DNA reads TGTGCCATCAGTGGGTTGGGACTAGCGGGACTTGGCGGCACAGATACGCAGTATTTT.